This T cell receptor beta chain was sequenced in a study of blood T cell repertoires in COVID-19. The CDR3 consists of 11 residues. CDR1 and CDR2 (germline): ENHRY, SYGVKD. Regarding this clone: Its ends do not fully match the called genes, so a read error is possible.

Clones were read by immunoSEQ multiplex PCR, and TCRdb kept only the in-frame ones, dropping some. The data hold roughly 280,000 clones, with roughly 90% observed a single time. This clonotype was sampled from a man in his forties or fifties who had been exposed to COVID-19. Sample: PBMCs or T cells enriched from blood (not recorded which). The chain employs TRBV10-3 and TRBJ2-7, with D hard to call. The CDR3 sequence: CAIGELYEQYF. For the CDR3, the DNA is TGTGCCATCGGTGAGCTCTACGAGCAGTACTTC.